This T cell receptor (beta chain) was sequenced in a study of blood T cells in healthy people across ages (dated by TCRdb to between 2014 and 2017). The study in broad terms: In model experiments, template switching captured about one uniquely barcoded TCR beta cDNA molecule for every two T cells. Four age groups were formed from the donors: young (average 16 years), middle-aged (just under 40), aged (more than 55) and long-lived (less than 85). To avoid experimental bias, donors of different ages were randomly spread across the sequencing lanes. The study measured age-related changes in TCR beta repertoire diversity using deep sequencing normalized with unique cDNA molecular identifiers. Using the same blood draw, the study looked at two additional independent replicas of 1 million unique cDNA reads for two donors, one aged 18 to 30 and the other aged 80 or older.

According to the germline V gene, CDR1 reads SGHRS and CDR2 reads YFSETQ. From the cysteine through the phenylalanine, the CDR3 covers 18 amino acids. Only the CDR3 part of the read is kept: 54 bases, read in frame from the first base. Trimming removed 0 bases from V and 11 bases from J, leaving 29 bases between the germline ends. The protocol used for the library was 5' RACE. Sequencing used an Illumina HiSeq 2500. A second about 7 to 12 cycle PCR used a sample-barcoded 5' primer and a J-beta primer mix. Each TCR beta cDNA molecule received a unique molecular identifier from a template-switch 5' adaptor carrying 12 random nucleotides. Each sample yielded at least 3 million CDR3-containing paired-end reads. First-strand cDNA was synthesized from all RNA with the Mint cDNA synthesis kit, primed by a TRBC-specific oligonucleotide. Following uracil-DNA glycosylase treatment, a first 18-cycle PCR with universal primers M1SS and BC2_uni_R was performed on all cDNA. In the source study's methods: For normalization, 1 million high-quality reads, each with a distinct molecular identifier, were randomly selected from each sample. Reads sharing molecular identifiers were discarded rather than binned into consensus sequences. MiTCR, run with a Q25 quality threshold and the strictest error-elimination algorithm, handled CDR3 identification, clonotype clustering and error correction. A nonparametric unseen species model using Euler transformation provided a lower-bound estimate of total TCR beta diversity. TCRdb applied fastp at Q25 and MiXCR to the public reads, then kept only in-frame beta chains. Entries are consolidated by CDR3 protein sequence, retaining the most common genes and DNA. TCRdb assigned the V and J calls; the authors' analysis was not used. For this sample there are under 2 million distinct CDR3 sequences; roughly 30% appear just once. About 11% of the sample is held by the ten biggest clonotypes.

Overall results and qualifications from the work: Because donor CMV infection status was unknown, age-related changes in expanded clonotypes were potentially confounded. As age increased, observed TCR beta diversity per million T cells dropped in a roughly linear way, and a significant reduction was already evident by age about 36. There was a strong correlation between observed TCR beta diversity and the percentage of naive T cells measured by flow cytometry. Compared with the aged group, more naive CD4+ T cells, fewer expanded clones and increased TCR diversity were shown by the long-lived group, suggesting age selection. Estimates of total diversity based on one million sequenced T cells were regarded as lower bounds and as underestimates. Since profiling was done on bulk unsorted PBMCs, naive and antigen-experienced compartments could not be conclusively compared.

Donors were a few dozen systemically healthy Caucasian individuals from Russia aged roughly 6 to 90 years. About 9.6 milliliters of peripheral blood were collected from each donor into EDTA-treated Vacutainer tubes. PBMCs were isolated by Ficoll-Paque density-gradient centrifugation, with at least 7 million obtained per sample. Total RNA, at least 6 micrograms per sample, was extracted from PBMCs with Trizol reagent. For every donor, an aliquot of PBMCs went through flow cytometry to measure the percentages of naive CD45RAhigh/CD27high T cells. There are a few counts of this clonotype. Which antigen it targets is not known. Nothing much larger sits one base from this clone, and base qualities are not available.

The chain links TRBV5-1 with TRBJ1-1; too little of a D gene remains to name it. This clonotype was obtained from a woman aged 25-40 years in good health. Sequencing was performed on blood. The CDR3 protein: CASSLVPIGHTEAFGAFF. The DNA sequence is as follows: TGCGCCAGCAGCTTGGTCCCTATAGGGCACACTGAAGCTTTCGGGGCTTTCTTT.